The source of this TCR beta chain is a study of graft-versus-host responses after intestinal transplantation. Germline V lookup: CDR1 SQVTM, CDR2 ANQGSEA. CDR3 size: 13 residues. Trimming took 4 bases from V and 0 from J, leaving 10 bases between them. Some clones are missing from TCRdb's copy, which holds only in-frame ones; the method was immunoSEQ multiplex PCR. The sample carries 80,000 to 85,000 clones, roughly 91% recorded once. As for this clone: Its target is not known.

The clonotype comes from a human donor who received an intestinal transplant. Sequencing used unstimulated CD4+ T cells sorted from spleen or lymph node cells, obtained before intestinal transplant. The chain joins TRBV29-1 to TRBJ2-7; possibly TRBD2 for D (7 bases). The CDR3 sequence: CSVVRGPSYEQYF. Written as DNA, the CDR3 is TGCAGCGTTGTGCGGGGGCCCTCCTACGAGCAGTACTTC.